The T cell receptor (beta chain) described here comes from a study of T-cell memory formation after mild COVID-19. Whole-study context: Largely, TCR clusters stayed within a single donor. Study outcomes and limitations: Contracting CD8+ clones were enriched in EMRA, CD4+ mainly in CM and EM.

A word on this clonotype: Its antigen is currently unknown.

cDNA libraries for TCR alpha and TCR beta, carrying sample barcodes and UMIs, came from 5'RACE with constant-segment primers. TCRdb ran MiXCR on the 5' RACE reads and lists one entry per CDR3 protein. The repertoire holds around 370,000 distinct CDR3 sequences, with roughly 21% as singletons. The germline gives CDR1 SEHNR, CDR2 FQNEAQ (reference sequence). V was pared by 2 bases and J by 3 bases, with 22 bases between. This CDR3 region has 19 residues. The receptor was isolated from an adult woman who had mild COVID-19 (a few samples of this study predate the infection). Cell type and time point are not known. V gene TRBV7-9 combines with J gene TRBJ2-2; TRBD1 or TRBD2 may be the D gene (5 bases each). Sequenced input: PBMCs or a T cell subset sorted from them (not recorded which). CDR3 sequence reads: CASSLPLPGHPGDTGELFF. The CDR3 nucleotides are TGTGCCAGCAGCTTACCCCTACCCGGACACCCCGGGGACACCGGGGAGCTGTTTTTT. The entire variable domain, with the rest obtained from reference TRBV7-9 and TRBJ2-2, is as follows: DTGVSQNPRHKITKRGQNVTFRCDPISEHNRLYWYRQTLGQGPEFLTYFQNEAQLEKSRLLSDRFSAERPKGSFSTLEIQRTEQGDSAMYLCASSLPLPGHPGDTGELFFGEGSRLTVL.